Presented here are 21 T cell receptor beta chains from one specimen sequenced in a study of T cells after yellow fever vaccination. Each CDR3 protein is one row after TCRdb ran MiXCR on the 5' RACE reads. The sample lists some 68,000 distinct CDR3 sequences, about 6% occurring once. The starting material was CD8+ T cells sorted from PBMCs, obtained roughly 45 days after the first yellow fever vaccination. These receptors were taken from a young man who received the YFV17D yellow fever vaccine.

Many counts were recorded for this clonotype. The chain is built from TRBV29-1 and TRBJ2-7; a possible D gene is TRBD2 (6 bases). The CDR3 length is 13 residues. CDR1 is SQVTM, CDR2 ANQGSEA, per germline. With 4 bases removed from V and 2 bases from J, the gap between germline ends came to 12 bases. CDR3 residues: CSVVKEGTYEQYV. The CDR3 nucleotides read TGCAGCGTTGTGAAGGAGGGAACCTACGAGCAGTACGTC.

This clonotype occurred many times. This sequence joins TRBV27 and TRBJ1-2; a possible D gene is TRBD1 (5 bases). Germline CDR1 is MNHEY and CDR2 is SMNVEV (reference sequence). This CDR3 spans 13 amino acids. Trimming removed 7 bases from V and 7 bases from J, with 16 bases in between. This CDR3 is CASTGDGGGGYTF. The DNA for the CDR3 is TGTGCCAGCACCGGCGACGGGGGTGGTGGCTACACCTTC.

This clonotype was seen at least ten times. In DNA, the CDR3 is TGTGCCAGCAGTAGGACACCGAACACCGGGGAGCTGTTTTTT. Protein product: CASSRTPNTGELFF. The chain couples TRBV11-2 to TRBJ2-2; the D gene is possibly TRBD1 (5 bases). The CDR3 runs 14 residues. Germline V gene lookup returns CDR1 SGHAT and CDR2 FQNNGV. The germline V and J ends were trimmed by 6 bases and 0 bases, with 8 bases remaining between them.

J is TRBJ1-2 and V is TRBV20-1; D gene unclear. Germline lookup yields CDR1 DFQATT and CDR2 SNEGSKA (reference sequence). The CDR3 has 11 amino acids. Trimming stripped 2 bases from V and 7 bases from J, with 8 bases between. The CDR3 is CSARPEVGYTF. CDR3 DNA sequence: TGCAGTGCTAGACCCGAGGTTGGCTACACCTTC.

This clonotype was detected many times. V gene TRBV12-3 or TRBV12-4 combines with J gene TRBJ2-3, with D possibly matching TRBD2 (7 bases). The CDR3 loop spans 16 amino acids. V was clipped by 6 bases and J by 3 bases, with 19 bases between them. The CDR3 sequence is CASSRGGASHTDTQYF. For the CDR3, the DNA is TGTGCCAGCAGCCGAGGGGGGGCATCCCATACAGATACGCAGTATTTT.

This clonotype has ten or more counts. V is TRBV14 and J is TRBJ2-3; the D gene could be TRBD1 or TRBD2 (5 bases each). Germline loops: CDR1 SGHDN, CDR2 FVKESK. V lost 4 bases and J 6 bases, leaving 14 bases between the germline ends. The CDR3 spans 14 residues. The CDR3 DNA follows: TGTGCCAGCAGCCTGGGGTGGGGACGGGATACGCAGTATTTT. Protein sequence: CASSLGWGRDTQYF.

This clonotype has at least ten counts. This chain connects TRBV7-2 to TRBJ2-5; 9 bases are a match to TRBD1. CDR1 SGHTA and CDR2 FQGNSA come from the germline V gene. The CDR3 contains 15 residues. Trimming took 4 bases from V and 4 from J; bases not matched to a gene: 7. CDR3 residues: CASSSPGQGRETQYF. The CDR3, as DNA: TGTGCCAGCAGCTCGCCGGGACAGGGACGAGAGACCCAGTACTTC. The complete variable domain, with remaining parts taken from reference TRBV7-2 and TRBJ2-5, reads GAGVSQSPSNKVTEKGKDVELRCDPISGHTALYWYRQSLGQGLEFLIYFQGNSAPDKSGLPSDRFSAERTGGSVSTLTIQRTQQEDSAVYLCASSSPGQGRETQYFGPGTRLLVL.

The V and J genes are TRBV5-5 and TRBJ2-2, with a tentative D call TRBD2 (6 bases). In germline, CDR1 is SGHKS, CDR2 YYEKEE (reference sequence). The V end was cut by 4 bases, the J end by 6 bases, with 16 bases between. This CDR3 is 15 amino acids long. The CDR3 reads CASSPWVEGPGELFF. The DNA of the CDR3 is TGTGCCAGCAGCCCCTGGGTGGAGGGTCCCGGGGAGCTGTTTTTT.

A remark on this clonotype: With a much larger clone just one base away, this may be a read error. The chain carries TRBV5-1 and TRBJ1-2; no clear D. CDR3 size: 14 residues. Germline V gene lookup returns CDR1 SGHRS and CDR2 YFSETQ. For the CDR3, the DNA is TGCGCCAGCAGCTCAACCACTACAGTCTATGTCTACACCTTC. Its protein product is CASSSTTTVYVYTF.

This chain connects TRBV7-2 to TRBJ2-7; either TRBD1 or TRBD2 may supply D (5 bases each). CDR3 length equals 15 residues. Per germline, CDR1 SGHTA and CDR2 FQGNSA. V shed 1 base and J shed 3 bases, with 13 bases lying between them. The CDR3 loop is CASSLEPGPFYEQYF. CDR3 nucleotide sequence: TGTGCCAGCAGCTTAGAACCGGGACCGTTCTACGAGCAGTACTTC.

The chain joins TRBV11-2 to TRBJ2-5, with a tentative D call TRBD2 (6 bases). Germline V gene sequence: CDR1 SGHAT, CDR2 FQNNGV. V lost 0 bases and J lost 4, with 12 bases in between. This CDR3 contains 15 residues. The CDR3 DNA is TGTGCCAGCAGCTTAGAGATGGGGCGGGGAGAGACCCAGTACTTC. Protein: CASSLEMGRGETQYF.

CDR3 nucleotides: TGTGCCAGCATCCCAGGGTTGTGGACTGAAGCTTTCTTT. It encodes CASIPGLWTEAFF. The chain uses TRBV6-2 or TRBV6-3 and TRBJ1-1, with D maybe TRBD1 (5 bases). Trimming took off 7 bases at V and 5 bases at J, with 14 bases between the two ends. The CDR3 sequence is 13 residues long. The germline V gene has CDR1 MNHEY and CDR2 SVGEGT.

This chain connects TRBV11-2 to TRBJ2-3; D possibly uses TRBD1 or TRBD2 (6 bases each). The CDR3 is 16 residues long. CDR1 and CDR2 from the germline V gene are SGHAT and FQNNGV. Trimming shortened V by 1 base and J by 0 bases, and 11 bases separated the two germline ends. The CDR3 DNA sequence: TGTGCCAGCAGCTTAGGGGGGGCCTCGAGCACAGATACGCAGTATTTT. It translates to CASSLGGASSTDTQYF. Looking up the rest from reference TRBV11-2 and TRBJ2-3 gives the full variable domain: EAGVAQSPRYKIIEKRQSVAFWCNPISGHATLYWYQQILGQGPKLLIQFQNNGVVDDSQLPKDRFSAERLKGVDSTLKIQPAKLEDSAVYLCASSLGGASSTDTQYFGPGTRLTVL.

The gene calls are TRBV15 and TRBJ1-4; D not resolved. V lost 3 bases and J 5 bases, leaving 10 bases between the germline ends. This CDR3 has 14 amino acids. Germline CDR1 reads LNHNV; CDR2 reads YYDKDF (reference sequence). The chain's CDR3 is CATSSRRGNEKLFF. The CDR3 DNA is TGTGCCACCAGCAGTCGCCGAGGGAATGAAAAACTGTTTTTT. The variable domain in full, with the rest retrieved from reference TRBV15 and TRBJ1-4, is DAMVIQNPRYQVTQFGKPVTLSCSQTLNHNVMYWYQQKSSQAPKLLFHYYDKDFNNEADTPDNFQSRRPNTSFCFLDIRSPGLGDTAMYLCATSSRRGNEKLFFGSGTQLSVL.

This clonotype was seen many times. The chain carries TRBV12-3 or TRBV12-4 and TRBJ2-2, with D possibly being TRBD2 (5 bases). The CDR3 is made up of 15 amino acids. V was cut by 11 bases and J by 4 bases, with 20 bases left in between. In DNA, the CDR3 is TGTGCCTCCGCGTTCGGGGAGCTAAGCACCGGGGAGCTGTTTTTT. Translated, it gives CASAFGELSTGELFF.

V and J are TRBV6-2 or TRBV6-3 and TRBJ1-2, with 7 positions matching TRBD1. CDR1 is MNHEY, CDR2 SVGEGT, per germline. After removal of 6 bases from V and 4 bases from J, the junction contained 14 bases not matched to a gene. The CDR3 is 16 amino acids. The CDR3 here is CASSPPPGGVLYGYTF. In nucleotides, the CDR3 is TGTGCCAGCAGCCCCCCCCCAGGGGGTGTCCTCTATGGCTACACCTTC.

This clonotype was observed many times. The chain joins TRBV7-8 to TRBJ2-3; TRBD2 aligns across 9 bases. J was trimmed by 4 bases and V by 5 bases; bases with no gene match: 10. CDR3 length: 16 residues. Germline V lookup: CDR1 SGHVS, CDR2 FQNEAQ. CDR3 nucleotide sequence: TGTGCCAGCAGCGCAGACGCGGGGGGGCTGGCAGATACGCAGTATTTT. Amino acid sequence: CASSADAGGLADTQYF.

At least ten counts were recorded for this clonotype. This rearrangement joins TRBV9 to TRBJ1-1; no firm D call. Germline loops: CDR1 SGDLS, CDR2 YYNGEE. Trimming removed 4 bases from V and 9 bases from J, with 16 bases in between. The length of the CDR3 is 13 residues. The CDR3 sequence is CASSQGTGVQAFF. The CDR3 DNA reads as TGTGCCAGCAGCCAAGGAACCGGAGTACAAGCTTTCTTT.

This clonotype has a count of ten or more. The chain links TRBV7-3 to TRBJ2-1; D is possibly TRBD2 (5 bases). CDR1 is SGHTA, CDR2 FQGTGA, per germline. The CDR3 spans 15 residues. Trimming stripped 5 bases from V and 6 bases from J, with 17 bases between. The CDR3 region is CASSGMGTRSNEQFF. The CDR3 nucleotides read TGTGCCAGCAGCGGAATGGGTACTAGATCCAATGAGCAGTTCTTC.

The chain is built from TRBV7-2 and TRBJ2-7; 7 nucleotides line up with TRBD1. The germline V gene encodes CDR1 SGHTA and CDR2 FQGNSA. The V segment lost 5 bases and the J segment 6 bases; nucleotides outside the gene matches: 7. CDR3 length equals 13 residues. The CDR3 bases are TGTGCCAGCAGCACCACAGGGGTCCGCGAGCAGTACGTC. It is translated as CASSTTGVREQYV.

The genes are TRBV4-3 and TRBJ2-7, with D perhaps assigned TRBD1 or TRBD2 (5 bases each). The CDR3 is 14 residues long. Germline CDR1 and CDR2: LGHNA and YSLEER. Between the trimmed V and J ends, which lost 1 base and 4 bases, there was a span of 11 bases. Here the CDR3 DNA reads TGCGCCAGCAGCCAAGGAGAGGGGCTATACGAGCAGTACTTC. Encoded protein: CASSQGEGLYEQYF.